These 17 T cell receptor beta chains share one sample of origin, sequenced in a study of beta chain features in type 1 diabetes. TCRB transcripts that were expressed got sequenced, as all of the isolated RNA had been reverse transcribed. Some clones are missing from TCRdb's copy, which holds only in-frame ones; the method was immunoSEQ multiplex PCR. The sample lists fewer than 900,000 clones; around a sixth were seen once. Sequences were obtained from naive CD4+ T cells from blood. Receptor source: a woman between 18 and 29 years old in good health.

Turning to this clone: Other DNA sequences from this sample encode an identical CDR3 as well. The chain carries TRBV20-1 and TRBJ2-7; D not certain. This CDR3 region has 11 residues. The germline V gene has CDR1 DFQATT and CDR2 SNEGSKA (reference sequence). Between the trimmed V and J ends, which lost 1 base and 3 bases, there was a span of 4 bases. Written as DNA, the CDR3 is TGCAGTGCTAGAGGGAACTACGAGCAGTACTTC. Translation gives CSARGNYEQYF.

A few counts support this clone. Other DNA sequences of this sample code for an identical CDR3. The chain has TRBV20-1 and TRBJ2-5; D possibly corresponds to TRBD2 (6 bases). V was shortened by 3 bases and J by 5 bases, with 7 bases between the two germline ends. The CDR3 consists of 11 residues. Germline V CDR1 and CDR2: DFQATT, SNEGSKA (reference sequence). The CDR3 spells CSASAGETQYF. In DNA, the CDR3 is TGCAGTGCTAGCGCGGGGGAGACCCAGTACTTC.

This clone has a handful of counts. This sequence joins TRBV28 and TRBJ1-5, with D possibly TRBD1 on 5 matching bases. This CDR3 has 15 residues. Germline lookup yields CDR1 MDHEN and CDR2 SYDVKM. V was cut by 6 bases and J by 5 bases, with 17 bases left in between. The CDR3 is CASRTDRPLDQPQHF. The CDR3 DNA sequence: TGTGCCAGCAGGACAGACAGACCCTTAGATCAGCCCCAGCATTTT.

The chain joins TRBV5-1 to TRBJ2-1; the D gene is possibly TRBD2 (5 bases). CDR1 and CDR2 from the germline V gene are SGHRS and YFSETQ. This CDR3 is built from 14 residues. Trimming removed 1 base at V and 9 bases at J, with 14 bases between. CDR3 loop: CASSLPSPGGEQFF. As DNA, the CDR3 is TGCGCCAGCAGCTTGCCTAGCCCTGGTGGTGAGCAGTTCTTC.

The J gene is TRBJ2-1, the V gene TRBV6-6; perhaps TRBD1 as D (5 bases). CDR3 length equals 13 residues. V was shortened by 11 bases and J by 8 bases, with 19 bases between the two germline ends. Germline CDR1 is MNHNY and CDR2 is SVGAGI (reference sequence). The CDR3 region is CAGQGGQGHEQFF. The CDR3 nucleotides are TGTGCCGGTCAGGGTGGCCAGGGTCATGAGCAGTTCTTC.

V and J are TRBV4-1 and TRBJ1-3, with D unclear. V was pared by 1 base and J by 6 bases, with 7 bases between. CDR1 is MGHRA, CDR2 YSYEKL, per germline. CDR3 length equals 13 residues. This chain's CDR3 is CASSQVNPNTIYF. The CDR3 nucleotides read TGCGCCAGCAGCCAAGTCAACCCAAACACCATATATTTT.

This chain connects TRBV7-3 to TRBJ2-1, with D possibly matching TRBD2 (6 bases). The CDR3 spans 15 residues. V dropped 4 bases and J dropped 3 bases, with 13 bases sitting between them. CDR1 is SGHTA and CDR2 is FQGTGA in the germline V gene. The CDR3 sequence: CASSYLHGGYNEQFF. In nucleotides, the CDR3 is TGTGCCAGCAGCTACCTACACGGGGGCTACAATGAGCAGTTCTTC.

This clone was picked up a small number of times. This chain joins TRBV21-1 and TRBJ1-2; the table's D gene call, TRBD1, was not cross checked with the DNA. TRBV21-1 counts as a pseudogene. CDR3 size: 14 residues. The CDR3 nucleotides are TGTGCCAGCCGGTCTCGGGGGACAGGGGACGGCTACACCTTC. It is translated as CASRSRGTGDGYTF.

CDR3 protein: CASSLSGSTSYEQYF. Here the CDR3 DNA reads TGTGCCAGCAGCCTGAGCGGGAGTACTTCATACGAGCAGTACTTC. The chain combines TRBV7-8 with TRBJ2-7; TRBD2 matches at 8 bases. This CDR3 comprises 15 residues. From germline, CDR1 is SGHVS and CDR2 FQNEAQ. V lost 5 bases, J lost 4 bases, and 10 bases stayed unmatched.

This clone was seen more than once but under ten times. This sample also contains other DNA sequences that code for the same CDR3. The chain recombines TRBV7-3 with TRBJ2-3; 10 bases match TRBD2. The germline V gene encodes CDR1 SGHTA and CDR2 FQGTGA. The J segment lost 1 base and the V segment lost 5 bases, leaving 3 bases of the junction unmatched. There are 15 residues in the CDR3. The CDR3, as DNA: TGTGCCAGCAGCCGACTAGCGGGCCGCACAGATACGCAGTATTTT. It codes for CASSRLAGRTDTQYF.

This chain links TRBV6-6 with TRBJ2-6; either TRBD1 or TRBD2 may supply D (5 bases each). The V and J ends lost 4 bases and 2 bases respectively, with 9 bases between them. There are 15 residues in the CDR3. From germline, CDR1 is MNHNY and CDR2 SVGAGI (reference sequence). The CDR3 region is CASSLMGAGANVLTF. Written as DNA, the CDR3 is TGTGCCAGCAGTTTAATGGGGGCTGGGGCCAACGTCCTGACTTTC.

The chain carries TRBV4-3 and TRBJ2-1; no clear D. Trimming pared 0 bases from V and 5 bases from J, leaving 14 bases between. This CDR3 has 16 amino acids. Germline V gene sequence: CDR1 LGHNA, CDR2 YSLEER. As DNA, the CDR3 is TGCGCCAGCAGCCAAGATGGCGGTAGGGCCAACAATGAGCAGTTCTTC. Its protein product is CASSQDGGRANNEQFF.

The gene calls are TRBV7-2 and TRBJ2-3; no definite D call. The CDR3 totals 14 residues. V was shortened by 3 bases and J by 2 bases, with 9 bases between the two germline ends. Germline loops: CDR1 SGHTA, CDR2 FQGNSA. CDR3 in amino acids: CASSFSFTTDTQYF. CDR3 sequence (DNA): TGTGCCAGCAGCTTTTCTTTTACCACAGATACGCAGTATTTT.

Notes on this clone: Other DNA sequences from this sample encode an identical CDR3 as well. This chain uses TRBV28 with TRBJ2-7, with D unresolved. Germline CDR1 and CDR2: MDHEN and SYDVKM. The V and J ends lost 6 bases and 3 bases respectively, with 3 bases between them. The CDR3 runs to 10 residues. The CDR3 DNA follows: TGTGCCAGCAGCCACTACGAGCAGTACTTC. Translating it yields CASSHYEQYF.

This clone has more than one count but fewer than ten. The rearrangement links TRBV6-5 to TRBJ2-1; TRBD1 or TRBD2 may be the D gene (5 bases each). Trimming removed 6 bases from V and 7 bases from J, with 10 bases in between. Germline loops: CDR1 MNHEY, CDR2 SVGAGI. This CDR3 region has 12 residues. The CDR3 sequence is CASRRWGNEQFF. The CDR3 coding sequence is TGTGCCAGCAGGCGGTGGGGGAATGAGCAGTTCTTC.

This sequence joins TRBV11-2 and TRBJ2-6; D is undetermined. CDR1 and CDR2 (germline): SGHAT, FQNNGV. There are 18 residues in the CDR3. Trimming stripped 5 bases from V and 0 bases from J, with 17 bases between. The CDR3 sequence: CASSHIRPKLSGANVLTF. The CDR3 DNA reads as TGTGCCAGCAGCCATATAAGACCAAAACTCTCTGGGGCCAACGTCCTGACTTTC.

This clone has more than one count but fewer than ten. The CDR3 loop is CASSIQSHLTKETQYF. For the CDR3, the DNA is TGTGCCAGCAGCATCCAGTCGCACCTTACCAAAGAGACCCAGTACTTC. V is TRBV21-1 and J is TRBJ2-5; TRBD1, the table's D call, lacks a check against the DNA. TRBV21-1 is deemed a pseudogene. The CDR3 loop spans 16 amino acids.